Below are 9 T cell receptor beta chains sequenced from a single sample in a study of B cell selection in AIRE deficiency. Method: immunoSEQ multiplex PCR; TCRdb's copy keeps in-frame clones and lacks some. The table shows about 25,000 clones, with just under 97% occurring only once. The sorted conventional CD4 T cells were gated as CD4+CD127+. The sequenced sample was CD4+CD127+ conventional T cells sorted from PBMCs. The receptors originated from a human donor in good health.

The chain is built from TRBV18 and TRBJ1-1, with D unclear. V lost 2 bases and J lost 7, with 8 bases in between. Per germline, CDR1 KGHSH and CDR2 LQKENI. The CDR3 has 12 residues. Here the CDR3 reads CASSPTGDEAFF. The CDR3 bases are TGTGCCAGCTCACCAACCGGGGATGAAGCTTTCTTT.

CDR3 in amino acids: CASLGGGGPENEQFF. CDR3 sequence (DNA): TGTGCCAGCCTCGGTGGCGGGGGGCCCGAGAATGAGCAGTTCTTC. This chain links TRBV2 with TRBJ2-1; 8 nucleotides align to TRBD2. Germline V gene sequence: CDR1 SNHLY, CDR2 FYNNEI. CDR3 size: 15 residues. V shed 8 bases, J shed 7 bases, and the junction held 13 bases outside the gene matches.

In this sample, this clone turned up once. The J gene is TRBJ2-3, the V gene TRBV5-4, with 8 bases lining up with TRBD2. The junction had 4 bases not matched to a gene; V was cut back by 5 bases and J by 2 bases. Germline CDR1 SGHNT, CDR2 YYREEE (reference sequence). CDR3 length: 14 amino acids. CDR3 nucleotide sequence: TGTGCCAGCAGGTCGGGGGGGCTCACAGATACGCAGTATTTT. Translating it yields CASRSGGLTDTQYF.

The chain couples TRBV27 to TRBJ1-1; perhaps TRBD1 as D (5 bases). Germline-derived CDR1 and CDR2 are MNHEY and SMNVEV (reference sequence). This CDR3 contains 15 residues. Trimming stripped 3 bases from V and 4 bases from J, with 15 bases between. As DNA, the CDR3 is TGTGCCAGCAGTTTTTCGGGCAGGGTGGGCACTGAAGCTTTCTTT. Its translation is CASSFSGRVGTEAFF.

The chain recombines TRBV29-1 with TRBJ1-2; 11 bases match TRBD1. Germline loops: CDR1 SQVTM, CDR2 ANQGSEA. V was pared by 6 bases and J by 4 bases, with 10 bases of the junction left unmatched. The CDR3 loop spans 15 amino acids. In DNA, the CDR3 is TGCAGCGTGGGCGGACAGGGGGCTGTCGGCTATGGCTACACCTTC. Translated: CSVGGQGAVGYGYTF.

The rearrangement uses TRBV9 and TRBJ2-1, with D perhaps matching TRBD2 (5 bases). CDR3 length: 14 residues. Germline V gene lookup returns CDR1 SGDLS and CDR2 YYNGEE. The V gene lost 3 bases and the J gene lost 7 bases, with 14 bases spanning the gap. The CDR3 DNA reads TGTGCCAGCAGCGGAAGCGGTGGGGAGAATGAGCAGTTCTTC. This translates into CASSGSGGENEQFF. Filled out from reference TRBV9 and TRBJ2-1, the complete variable domain reads DSGVTQTPKHLITATGQRVTLRCSPRSGDLSVYWYQQSLDQGLQFLIQYYNGEERAKGNILERFSAQQFPDLHSELNLSSLELGDSALYFCASSGSGGENEQFFGPGTRLTVL.

The chain uses TRBV6-1 and TRBJ2-5, with 8 positions matching TRBD2. V gave up 6 bases and J gave up 4 bases; unmatched junction bases: 1. This CDR3 is 12 amino acids long. Looked up from germline, CDR1 is MNHNS and CDR2 is SASEGT. CDR3 bases: TGTGCCAGCAGCCTAGCGGGAGAGACCCAGTACTTC. Its protein is CASSLAGETQYF.

The V gene is TRBV18, the J gene TRBJ1-1; the D is unclear. Per the germline V gene, CDR1 is KGHSH and CDR2 is LQKENI. This CDR3 comprises 13 residues. Deletions cut 6 bases from V and 0 bases from J, with 8 bases between. DNA of the CDR3: TGTGCCAGCTCCAGAACCATGAACACTGAAGCTTTCTTT. It specifies CASSRTMNTEAFF. Looking up the rest from reference TRBV18 and TRBJ1-1 gives the full variable domain: NAGVMQNPRHLVRRRGQEARLRCSPMKGHSHVYWYRQLPEEGLKFMVYLQKENIIDESGMPKERFSAEFPKEGPSILRIQQVVRGDSAAYFCASSRTMNTEAFFGQGTRLTVV.

This chain uses TRBV6-1 with TRBJ1-1, with 12 bases matching TRBD1. V was pared by 6 bases and J by 5 bases, with 4 bases of the junction left unmatched. The germline V gene encodes CDR1 MNHNS and CDR2 SASEGT. The CDR3 runs 14 residues. The chain's CDR3 is CASSRDRGQTEAFF. Written as DNA, the CDR3 is TGTGCCAGCAGCCGGGACAGGGGGCAAACTGAAGCTTTCTTT.